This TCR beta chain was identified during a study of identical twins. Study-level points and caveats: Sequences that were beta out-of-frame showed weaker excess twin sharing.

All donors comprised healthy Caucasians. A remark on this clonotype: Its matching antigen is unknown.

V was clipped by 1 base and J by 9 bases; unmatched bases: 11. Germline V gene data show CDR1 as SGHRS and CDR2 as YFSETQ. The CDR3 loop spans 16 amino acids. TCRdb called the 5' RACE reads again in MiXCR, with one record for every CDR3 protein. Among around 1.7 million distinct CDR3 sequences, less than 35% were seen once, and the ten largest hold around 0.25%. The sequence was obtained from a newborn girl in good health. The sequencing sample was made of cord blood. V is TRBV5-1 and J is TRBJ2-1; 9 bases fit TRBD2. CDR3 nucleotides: TGCGCCAGCAGCTTGCCGTCTGGGACTAGCATTTCTGAGCAGTTCTTC. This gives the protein CASSLPSGTSISEQFF.